This T cell receptor (beta chain) was captured by sequencing in a study of blood T cell repertoires in COVID-19 (dated by TCRdb to 2019 to 2021). Study-level background: Collaborator samples came from the United States, Italy and Spain and covered acute and convalescent phases of COVID-19. Deeply sampled blood TCRbeta repertoires from subjects exposed to, actively infected with, or recovered from COVID-19 were included in the dataset. Where HLA class I and class II types were available, the types were taken from metadata supplied by the sample provider, not from assay-based typing. A freely available public database, intended as a resource for researchers studying the immune response to SARS-CoV-2, is where the repertoires were released. Samples were obtained from the ongoing ImmuneRACE study (first 160 participants) and from 950 to 1,500 subjects provided by 6 global collaborators. A de-identified subject ID, COVID-19 status, age in years and sex were almost always included in the sample metadata. The prospective study material was composed of cDNA or gDNA derived from T cells, B-cell-depleted T cells, or PBMCs.

Taken from cysteine to phenylalanine, the CDR3 has 17 residues. Just CDR3 DNA is preserved here, 51 bases in frame from base 1. V drops 0 bases and J drops 1 base, leaving 14 bases in between. CDR1 and CDR2, per the germline V gene (reference sequence), are LGHDT and YNNKEL. Concerning this clone itself: It has no known antigen specificity. Base qualities are not at hand, and no much larger clone is one base apart.

TCRbeta CDR3 regions were amplified from genomic DNA by means of the immunoSEQ Assay, a bias-controlled multiplex PCR. Per the source publication's procedure: The number of nucleated cells in each sample was estimated by amplification of reference gene primers within the assay. Sequence reads were collapsed and filtered to measure the absolute abundance of every unique TCRbeta CDR3 rearrangement. Productive Simpson clonality was computed per sample as the square root of Simpson's diversity index over productive rearrangements. Imported from immuneACCESS, the table was reduced by TCRdb to in-frame sequences with V and J called. These copies leave out some clones; in studies compared against another copy, an unresolved V gene accounts for under half, and the cause of the remainder is not known. V and J calls and clone size are given by that table; D and trimming were obtained from the DNA. The sample includes 110,000 to 150,000 clones, with around 81% observed a single time. Together, the top ten hold more than 5% of the sample.

In the prospective study, participants were roughly 18 to 100 years old, resided in about two dozen geographic areas of the United States, and were enrolled through a virtual design. In the prospective study, participants were assigned to cohorts based on the clinical history participants reported in a screening survey and a study questionnaire. Recovered participants in ImmuneRACE Cohort 3 were defined as having two consecutive negative NP/OP PCR tests, clearance from a healthcare professional, or resolution of symptoms. In the prospective study, whole blood, serum and a nasopharyngeal or oropharyngeal swab were collected from each participant by mobile phlebotomists. Participants in the prospective study had the option to provide additional blood draws and questionnaires over a 2-month period. Prospective study blood samples were shipped either frozen or at room temperature before DNA extraction.

The research as a whole found: The quantity of clinical and demographic metadata differed by source and by participant and was supplied without curation.

This TCR was recovered from a woman in her thirties or forties who had recovered from COVID-19. The material sequenced was PBMCs or T cells enriched from blood (not recorded which). The sequence links TRBV3-1 (or the pseudogene TRBV3-2) to TRBJ2-3; TRBD2 is possibly the D segment (6 matching bases). This receptor carries the CDR3 CASSQDRLASRTDTQYF. The bases read TGTGCCAGCAGCCAAGATAGGCTAGCGAGTCGCACAGATACGCAGTATTTT.